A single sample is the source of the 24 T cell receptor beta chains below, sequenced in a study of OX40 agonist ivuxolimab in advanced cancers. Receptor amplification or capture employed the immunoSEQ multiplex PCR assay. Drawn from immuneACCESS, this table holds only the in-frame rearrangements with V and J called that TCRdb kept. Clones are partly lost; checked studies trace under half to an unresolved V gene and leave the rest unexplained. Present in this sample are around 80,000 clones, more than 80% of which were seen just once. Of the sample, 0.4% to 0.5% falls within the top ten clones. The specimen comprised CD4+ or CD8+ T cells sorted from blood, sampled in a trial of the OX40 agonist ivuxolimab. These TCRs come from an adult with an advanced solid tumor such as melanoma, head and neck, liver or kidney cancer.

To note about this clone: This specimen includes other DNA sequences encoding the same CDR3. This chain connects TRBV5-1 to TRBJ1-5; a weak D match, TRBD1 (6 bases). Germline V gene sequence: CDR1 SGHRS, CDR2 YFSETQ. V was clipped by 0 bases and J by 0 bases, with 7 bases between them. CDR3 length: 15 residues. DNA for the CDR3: TGCGCCAGCAGCTTGGGGACAGTTAGCAATCAGCCCCAGCATTTT. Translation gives CASSLGTVSNQPQHF.

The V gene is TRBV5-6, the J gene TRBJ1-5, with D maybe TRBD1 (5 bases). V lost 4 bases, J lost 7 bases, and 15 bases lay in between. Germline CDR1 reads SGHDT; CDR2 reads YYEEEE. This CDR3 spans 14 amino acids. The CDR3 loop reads CASSAGIRDQPQHF. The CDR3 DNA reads TGTGCCAGCAGCGCAGGAATACGGGACCAGCCCCAGCATTTT.

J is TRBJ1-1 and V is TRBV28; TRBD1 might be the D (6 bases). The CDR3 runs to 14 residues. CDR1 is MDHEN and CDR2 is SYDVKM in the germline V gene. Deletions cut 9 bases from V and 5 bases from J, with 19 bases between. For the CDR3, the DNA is TGTGCCAGTTCGGAACCGGGGGCTTTTACTGAAGCTTTCTTT. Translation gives CASSEPGAFTEAFF.

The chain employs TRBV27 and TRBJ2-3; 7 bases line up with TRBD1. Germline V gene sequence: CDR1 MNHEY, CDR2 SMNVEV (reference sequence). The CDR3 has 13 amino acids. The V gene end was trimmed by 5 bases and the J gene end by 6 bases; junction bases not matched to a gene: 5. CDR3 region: CASSPYRGDTQYF. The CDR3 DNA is TGTGCCAGCAGTCCGTACAGGGGTGATACGCAGTATTTT.

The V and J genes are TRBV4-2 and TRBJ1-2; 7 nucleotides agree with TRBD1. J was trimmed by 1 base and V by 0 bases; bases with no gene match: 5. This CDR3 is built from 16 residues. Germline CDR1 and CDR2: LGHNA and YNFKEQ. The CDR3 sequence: CASSQDRTGNNYGYTF. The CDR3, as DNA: TGTGCCAGCAGCCAAGATAGGACAGGCAATAACTATGGCTACACCTTC.

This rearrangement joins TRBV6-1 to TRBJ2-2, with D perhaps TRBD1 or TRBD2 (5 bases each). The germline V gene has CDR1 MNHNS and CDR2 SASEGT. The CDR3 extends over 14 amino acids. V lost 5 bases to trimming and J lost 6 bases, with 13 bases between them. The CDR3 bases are TGTGCCAGCAGTCGAGGGGAAGGATCCGGGGAGCTGTTTTTT. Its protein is CASSRGEGSGELFF.

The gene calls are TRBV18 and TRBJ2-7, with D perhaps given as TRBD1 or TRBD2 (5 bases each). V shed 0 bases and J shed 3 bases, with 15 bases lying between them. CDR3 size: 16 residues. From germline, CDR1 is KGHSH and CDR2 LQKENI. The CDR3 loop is CASSPPFEEGHYEQYF. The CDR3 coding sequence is TGTGCCAGCTCACCACCGTTCGAAGAGGGGCACTACGAGCAGTACTTC.

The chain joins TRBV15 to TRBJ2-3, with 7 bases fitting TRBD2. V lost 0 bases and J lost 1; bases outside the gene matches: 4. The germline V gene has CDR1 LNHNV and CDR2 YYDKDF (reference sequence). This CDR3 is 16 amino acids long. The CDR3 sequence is CATSRDSSGGTDTQYF. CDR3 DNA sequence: TGTGCCACCAGCAGAGATTCTAGCGGAGGCACAGATACGCAGTATTTT.

As DNA, the CDR3 is TGTGCCAGCAGTCCCCTGGACAGACTGAACACTGAAGCTTTCTTT. Its protein is CASSPLDRLNTEAFF. V gene TRBV27 combines with J gene TRBJ1-1, with D maybe TRBD1 (6 bases). The V end was cut by 5 bases, the J end by 0 bases, with 13 bases between. CDR1 and CDR2 from the germline V gene are MNHEY and SMNVEV (reference sequence). The length of the CDR3 is 15 residues.

The CDR3 DNA follows: TGTGCCAGCAGTTTTATTAGTGGCAATCAGCCCCAGCATTTT. Its translation: CASSFISGNQPQHF. This chain uses TRBV27 with TRBJ1-5; D not resolved. V lost 3 bases and J 2 bases, leaving 8 bases between the germline ends. The V gene's germline CDR1 is MNHEY and CDR2 SMNVEV (reference sequence). The CDR3 has 14 residues.

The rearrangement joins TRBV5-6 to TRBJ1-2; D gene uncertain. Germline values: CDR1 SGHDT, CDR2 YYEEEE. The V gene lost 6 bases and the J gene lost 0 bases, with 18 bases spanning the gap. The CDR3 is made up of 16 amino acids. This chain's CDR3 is CASIPSVTGANYGYTF. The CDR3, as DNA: TGTGCCAGCATCCCTTCCGTGACGGGAGCTAACTATGGCTACACCTTC.

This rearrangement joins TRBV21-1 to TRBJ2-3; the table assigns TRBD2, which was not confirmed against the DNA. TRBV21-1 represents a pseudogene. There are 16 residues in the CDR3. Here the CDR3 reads CASTYSTNQITDTQYF. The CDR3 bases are TGTGCCAGCACCTATTCGACTAACCAGATCACAGATACGCAGTATTTT.

CDR3 nucleotide sequence: TGTGCCAGCAGTTTATCCAGGGGGAACACTGAAGCTTTCTTT. Encoded protein: CASSLSRGNTEAFF. The genes are TRBV28 and TRBJ1-1, with D tentatively TRBD1 (6 bases). The germline gives CDR1 MDHEN, CDR2 SYDVKM. Trimming stripped 1 base from V and 1 base from J, with 7 bases between. The CDR3 spans 14 residues.

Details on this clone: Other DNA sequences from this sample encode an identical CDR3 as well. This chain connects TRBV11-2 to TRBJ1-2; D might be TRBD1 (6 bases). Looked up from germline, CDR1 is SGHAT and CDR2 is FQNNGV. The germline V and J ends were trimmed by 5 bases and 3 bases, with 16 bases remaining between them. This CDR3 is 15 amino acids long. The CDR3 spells CASSLRTGAHYGYTF. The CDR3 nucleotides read TGTGCCAGCAGCCTAAGAACGGGGGCCCACTATGGCTACACCTTC. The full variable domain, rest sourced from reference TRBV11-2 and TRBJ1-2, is EAGVAQSPRYKIIEKRQSVAFWCNPISGHATLYWYQQILGQGPKLLIQFQNNGVVDDSQLPKDRFSAERLKGVDSTLKIQPAKLEDSAVYLCASSLRTGAHYGYTFGSGTRLTVV.

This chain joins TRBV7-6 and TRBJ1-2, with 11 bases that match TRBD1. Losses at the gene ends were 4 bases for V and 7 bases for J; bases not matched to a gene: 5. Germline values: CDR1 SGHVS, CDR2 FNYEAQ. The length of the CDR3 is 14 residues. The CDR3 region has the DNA TGTGCCAGCAGCTCAGGACAGGGGGCTGGTGGCTACACCTTC. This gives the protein CASSSGQGAGGYTF.

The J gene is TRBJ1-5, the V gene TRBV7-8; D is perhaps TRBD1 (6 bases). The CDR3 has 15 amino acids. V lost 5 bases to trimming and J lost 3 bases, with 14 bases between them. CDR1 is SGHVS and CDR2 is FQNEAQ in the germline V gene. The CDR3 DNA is TGTGCCAGCAGCCCTGACAGGACACTCAATCAGCCCCAGCATTTT. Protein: CASSPDRTLNQPQHF.

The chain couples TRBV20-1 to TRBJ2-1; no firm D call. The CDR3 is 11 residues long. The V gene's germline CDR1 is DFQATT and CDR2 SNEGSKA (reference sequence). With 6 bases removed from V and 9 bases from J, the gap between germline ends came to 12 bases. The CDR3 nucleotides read TGCAGTGCCCCCAGTCCCGGTGAGCAGTTCTTC. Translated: CSAPSPGEQFF.

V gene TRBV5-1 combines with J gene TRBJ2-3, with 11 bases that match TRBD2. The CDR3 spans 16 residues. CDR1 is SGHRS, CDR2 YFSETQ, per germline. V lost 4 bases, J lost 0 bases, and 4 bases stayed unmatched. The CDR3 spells CASSIRLAGSTDTQYF. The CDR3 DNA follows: TGCGCCAGCAGCATAAGACTAGCGGGGAGCACAGATACGCAGTATTTT.

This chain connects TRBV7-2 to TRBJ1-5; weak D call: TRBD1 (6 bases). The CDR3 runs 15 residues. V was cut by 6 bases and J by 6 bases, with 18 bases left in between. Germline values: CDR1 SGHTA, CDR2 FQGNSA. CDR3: CASSSNTGFSQPQHF. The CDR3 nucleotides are TGTGCCAGCAGTTCTAACACAGGGTTTAGTCAGCCCCAGCATTTT.

CDR3 coding DNA: TGCGCCAGCAGCCACCGAGGGCCGAGAACAGGGGGCCGAGGAAACACCATATATTTT. This gives the protein CASSHRGPRTGGRGNTIYF. The chain recombines TRBV4-3 with TRBJ1-3; 9 nucleotides match TRBD1. V was pared by 3 bases and J by 4 bases, with 16 bases of the junction left unmatched. The CDR3 totals 19 residues. CDR1 and CDR2 from the germline V gene are LGHNA and YSLEER.

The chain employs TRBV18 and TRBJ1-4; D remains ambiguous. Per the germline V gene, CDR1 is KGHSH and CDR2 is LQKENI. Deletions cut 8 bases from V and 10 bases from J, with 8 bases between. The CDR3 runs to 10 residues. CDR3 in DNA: TGTGCCAGCAAAGAGTTAAAACTGTTTTTT. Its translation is CASKELKLFF.

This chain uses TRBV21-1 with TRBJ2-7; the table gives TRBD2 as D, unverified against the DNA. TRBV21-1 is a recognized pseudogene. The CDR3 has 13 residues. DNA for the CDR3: TGCCTCCCGGAGGAGCTAAGCTCCTACGAGCAGTACTTC. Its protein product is CLPEELSSYEQYF.

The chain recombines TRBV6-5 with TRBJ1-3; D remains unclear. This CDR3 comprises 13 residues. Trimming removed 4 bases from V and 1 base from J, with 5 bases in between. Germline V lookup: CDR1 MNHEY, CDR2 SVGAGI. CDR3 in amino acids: CASSWASGNTIYF. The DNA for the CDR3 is TGTGCCAGCAGTTGGGCTTCTGGAAACACCATATATTTT.

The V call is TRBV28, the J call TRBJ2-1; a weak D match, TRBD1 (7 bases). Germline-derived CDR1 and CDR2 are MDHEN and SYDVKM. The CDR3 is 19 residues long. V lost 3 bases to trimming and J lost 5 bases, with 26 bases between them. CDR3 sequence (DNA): TGTGCCAGCAGTTTGAGACAGGGATGGGCAGGGGGGCTGGACAATGAGCAGTTCTTC. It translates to CASSLRQGWAGGLDNEQFF.